This T cell receptor (beta chain) was captured by sequencing in a study of breast tumors, draining lymph nodes, adjacent tissues. General study results and limits: Tumors had less TCR diversity than lymph nodes, more than nontumor tissue. The data were judged consistent with most tumor T cells coming from lymph node and expanding in tumor.

This clonotype was seen only a few times. Its antigen is not identified. Breast cancer patients provided tissue from their axillary draining lymph nodes. This CDR3 comprises 16 residues. V was clipped by 1 base and J by 5 bases, with 15 bases between them. Germline V gives CDR1 MNHEY, CDR2 SMNVEV (reference sequence). TCRdb re-analysed the multiplex PCR reads in MiXCR, keeping a single row per CDR3 protein. The profile covers about 89,000 distinct CDR3 sequences, with approximately 29% appearing a single time and more than 8% taken by the ten largest. The chain combines TRBV27 with TRBJ2-1, with no clear D. The clonotype originates from a female donor with breast cancer. Some clones in this sample may be carry-over from other donors' samples. Sequences were obtained from axillary lymph node tissue. The CDR3 protein is CASSLFSSPRNNEQFF. The CDR3 DNA is TGTGCCAGCAGTTTATTCTCTTCCCCTAGGAACAATGAGCAGTTCTTC.